A selection of T cell receptor beta chains follows, all from one sample in a study of long-term antiretroviral therapy in people with HIV. Clones were sequenced by immunoSEQ multiplex PCR, and TCRdb holds only the in-frame ones, with some missing. This repertoire shows tens of thousands of clones, about 85% found once; its top ten account for more than 6.5%. The specimen comprised unsorted PBMCs, sampled 3 years after starting antiretroviral therapy. These TCRs come from a man in his forties or fifties with HIV. CDR3s include the opening cysteine and the closing phenylalanine or tryptophan. The size field is filled for only some rows; it gives once, few, many or a size class.

clone_size j_call v_call cdr3_aa
- TRBJ1-5 TRBV19 CASSAGNSNQPQHF
- TRBJ2-7 TRBV6-5 CASSYGSGPNEQYF
- TRBJ1-2 TRBV30 CAWSAPTQIIRGYTF
- TRBJ2-5 TRBV11-1 CASSLKVTVQETQYF
- TRBJ1-2 TRBV6-5 CASTPVRGRGNGYTF
few TRBJ2-5 TRBV30 CALKGGGQETQYF
- TRBJ2-1 TRBV9 CASSVNNEQFF
- TRBJ1-3 TRBV6-6 CASREGRGSGNTIYF
few TRBJ1-1 TRBV4-2 CASSQDRGATNTEAFF
once TRBJ2-7 TRBV6-5 CASSLSPEGAQYF
once TRBJ1-2 TRBV5-6 CASSQRGGNDYTF
once TRBJ1-1 TRBV11-3 CASSRTDGGYTEAFF
- TRBJ2-1 TRBV7-3 CASSLTSLNEQFF
- TRBJ1-5 TRBV2 CASSEAPYQPQHF
- TRBJ2-7 TRBV6-1 CASREGQAVTYEQYF
once TRBJ2-6 TRBV5-5 CASSLGQGVYGANVLTF
once TRBJ2-2 TRBV7-6 CASSLVCCRLTGELFF
- TRBJ2-7 TRBV11-2 CASSRDRDYEQYF
- TRBJ1-2 TRBV11-3 CASSSSILAGGYTF
- TRBJ2-4 TRBV6-1 CASSEAWSGGNIQYF
- TRBJ1-1 TRBV5-8 CASSLIPYRGRVAFF
- TRBJ1-5 TRBV19 CASSTRDFPQQVQPQHF
- TRBJ2-1 TRBV29-1 CSVELPQNYEQFF
few TRBJ1-6 TRBV18 CASSLTPQGMIYSPLHF
- TRBJ1-2 TRBV6-1 CASSEPRTDYGYTF
- TRBJ2-2 TRBV19 CASSIGLGRGTGLNTGELFF
- TRBJ1-5 TRBV2 CASSEGGYSNQPQHF
- TRBJ1-6 TRBV9 CASSVAFSPPLHF
- TRBJ2-3 TRBV2 CASSELASGTDTQYF
- TRBJ1-2 TRBV6-1 CASSDRGPDYGYTF
- TRBJ2-1 TRBV19 CASTPGQGSYNEQFF
- TRBJ2-1 TRBV7-9 CASSLLAGELNEQFF
- TRBJ1-2 TRBV6-1 CASSEAPLGGGLGYTF
few TRBJ2-7 TRBV27 CASSLGGLLAF
once TRBJ2-2 TRBV10-2 CASRAGQGNTGELFF
- TRBJ1-1 TRBV5-8 CASSRGQGITEAFF
- TRBJ1-1 TRBV13 CASSLGGGTEAFF